This TCR beta chain was profiled in a study of radiotherapy plus CTLA-4 blockade in lung cancer. The CDR3 length is 15 residues. CDR1 is MNHEY and CDR2 is SVGAGI in the germline V gene. The germline V and J ends were trimmed by 4 bases and 0 bases, with 12 bases remaining between them. With respect to this clone: Its antigen is not identified.

Overall study results and limits: Interferon-beta and early blood T cell clone dynamics reportedly predicted response best.

Some clones are missing from TCRdb's copy, which holds only in-frame ones; the method was immunoSEQ multiplex PCR. Here the sample spans around 56,000 clones, 70% to 80% being singletons. Here the sequenced sample was peripheral blood, taken from a patient treated with radiotherapy plus ipilimumab. This clonotype was sampled from a human donor with non-small cell lung cancer who had a complete response to radiotherapy plus ipilimumab. The chain uses TRBV6-5 and TRBJ1-1; D possibly corresponds to TRBD1 (6 bases). In DNA form, the CDR3 reads TGTGCCAGCAGTTTCCTCCGGACAGTGAACACTGAAGCTTTCTTT. Its protein product is CASSFLRTVNTEAFF.